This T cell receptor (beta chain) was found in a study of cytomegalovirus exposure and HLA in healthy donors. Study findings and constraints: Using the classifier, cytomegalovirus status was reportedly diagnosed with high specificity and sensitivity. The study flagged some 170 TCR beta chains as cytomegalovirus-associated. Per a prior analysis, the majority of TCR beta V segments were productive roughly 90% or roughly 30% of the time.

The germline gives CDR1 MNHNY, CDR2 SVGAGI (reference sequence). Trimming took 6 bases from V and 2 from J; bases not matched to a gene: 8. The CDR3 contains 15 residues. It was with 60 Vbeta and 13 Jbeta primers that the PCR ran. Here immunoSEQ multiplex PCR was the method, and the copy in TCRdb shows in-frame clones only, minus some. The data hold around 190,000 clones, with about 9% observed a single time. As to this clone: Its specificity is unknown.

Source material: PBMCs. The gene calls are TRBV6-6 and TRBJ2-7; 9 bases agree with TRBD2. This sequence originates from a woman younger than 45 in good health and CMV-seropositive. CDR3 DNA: TGTGCCAGCAGCTCAGAGGGACTAGCCGCCTACGAGCAGTACTTC. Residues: CASSSEGLAAYEQYF.